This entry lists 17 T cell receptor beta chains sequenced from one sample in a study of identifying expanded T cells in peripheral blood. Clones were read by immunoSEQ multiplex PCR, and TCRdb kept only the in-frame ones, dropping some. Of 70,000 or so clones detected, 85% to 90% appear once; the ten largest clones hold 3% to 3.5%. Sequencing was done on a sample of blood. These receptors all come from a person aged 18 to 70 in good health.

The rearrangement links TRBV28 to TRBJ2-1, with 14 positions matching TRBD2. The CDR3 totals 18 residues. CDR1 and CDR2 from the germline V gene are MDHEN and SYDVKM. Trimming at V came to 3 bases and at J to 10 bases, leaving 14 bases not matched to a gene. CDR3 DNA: TGTGCCAGCAGTTTCGGCCGAGACCCGGGACTAGCGGGAGTGGAGCAGTTCTTC. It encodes CASSFGRDPGLAGVEQFF.

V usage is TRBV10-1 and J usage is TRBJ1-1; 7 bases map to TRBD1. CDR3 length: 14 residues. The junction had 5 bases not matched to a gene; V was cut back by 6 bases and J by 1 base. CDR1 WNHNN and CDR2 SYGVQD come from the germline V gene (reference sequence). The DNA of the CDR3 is TGCGCCAGCAGCGCCGGGACAGAGAACACTGAAGCTTTCTTT. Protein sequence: CASSAGTENTEAFF.

In DNA form, the CDR3 reads TGTGCCTGGAGTGGCCCCAGGATCCGGGAGGGCTACGAGCAGTACTTC. It is translated as CAWSGPRIREGYEQYF. The rearrangement joins TRBV30 to TRBJ2-7, with 8 bases lining up with TRBD2. The CDR3 has 16 amino acids. Trimming removed 1 base from V and 3 bases from J; junction bases left unmatched: 11. The germline gives CDR1 GTSNPN, CDR2 SVGIG (reference sequence).

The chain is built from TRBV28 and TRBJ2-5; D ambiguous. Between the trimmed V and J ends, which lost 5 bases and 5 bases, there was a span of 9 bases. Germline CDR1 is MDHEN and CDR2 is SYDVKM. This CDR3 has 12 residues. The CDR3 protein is CASSSSGETQYF. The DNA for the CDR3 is TGTGCCAGCAGTAGTTCGGGCGAGACCCAGTACTTC.

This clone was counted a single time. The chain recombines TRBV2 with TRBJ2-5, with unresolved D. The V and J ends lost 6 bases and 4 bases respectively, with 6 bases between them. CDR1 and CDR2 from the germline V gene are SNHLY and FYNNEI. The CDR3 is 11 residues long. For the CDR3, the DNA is TGTGCCAGCAGCTATATAGAGACCCAGTACTTC. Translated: CASSYIETQYF.

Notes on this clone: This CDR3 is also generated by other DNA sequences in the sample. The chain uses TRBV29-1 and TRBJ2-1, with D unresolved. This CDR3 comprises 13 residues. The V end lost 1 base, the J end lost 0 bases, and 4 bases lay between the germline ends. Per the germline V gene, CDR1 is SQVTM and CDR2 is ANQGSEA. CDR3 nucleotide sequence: TGCAGCGTTGAAGGGGGCTCCTACAATGAGCAGTTCTTC. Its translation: CSVEGGSYNEQFF.

CDR3 residues: CASSVGAQGGRETQYF. CDR3 sequence (DNA): TGTGCCAGCAGTGTGGGAGCCCAGGGGGGCCGAGAGACCCAGTACTTC. The chain combines TRBV2 with TRBJ2-5; D perhaps matches TRBD1 (7 bases). Germline CDR1 and CDR2: SNHLY and FYNNEI. This CDR3 spans 16 amino acids. Trimming pared 4 bases from V and 4 bases from J, leaving 19 bases between.

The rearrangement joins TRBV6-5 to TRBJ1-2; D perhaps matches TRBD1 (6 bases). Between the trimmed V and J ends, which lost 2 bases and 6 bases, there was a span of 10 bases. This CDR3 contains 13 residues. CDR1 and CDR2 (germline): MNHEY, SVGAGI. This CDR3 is CASSYAGVNGYTF. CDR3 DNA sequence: TGTGCCAGCAGTTACGCAGGGGTTAATGGCTACACCTTC.

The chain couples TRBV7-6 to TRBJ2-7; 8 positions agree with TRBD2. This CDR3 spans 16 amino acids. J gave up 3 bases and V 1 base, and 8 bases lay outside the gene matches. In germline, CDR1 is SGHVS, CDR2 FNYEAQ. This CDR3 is CASSLGSTSGYYEQYF. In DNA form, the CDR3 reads TGTGCCAGCAGCTTAGGATCCACTAGCGGTTACTACGAGCAGTACTTC.

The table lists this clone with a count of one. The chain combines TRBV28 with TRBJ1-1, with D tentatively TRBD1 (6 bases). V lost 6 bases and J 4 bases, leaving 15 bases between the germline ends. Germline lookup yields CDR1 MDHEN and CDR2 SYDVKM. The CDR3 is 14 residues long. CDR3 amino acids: CASRNRLGGTEAFF. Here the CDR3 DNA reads TGTGCCAGCAGGAATCGGCTAGGGGGCACTGAAGCTTTCTTT.

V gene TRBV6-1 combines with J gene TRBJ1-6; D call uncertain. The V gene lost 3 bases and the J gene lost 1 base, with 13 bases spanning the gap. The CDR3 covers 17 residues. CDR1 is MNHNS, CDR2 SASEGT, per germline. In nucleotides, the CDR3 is TGTGCCAGCAGTGAGGGGTTGATACAATCCTATAATTCACCCCTCCACTTT. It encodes CASSEGLIQSYNSPLHF.

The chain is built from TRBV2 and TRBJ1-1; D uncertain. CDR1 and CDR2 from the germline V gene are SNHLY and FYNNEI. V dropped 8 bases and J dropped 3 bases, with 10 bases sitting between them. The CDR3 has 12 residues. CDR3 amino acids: CASRREDTEAFF. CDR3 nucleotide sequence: TGTGCCAGCCGCCGGGAGGACACTGAAGCTTTCTTT.

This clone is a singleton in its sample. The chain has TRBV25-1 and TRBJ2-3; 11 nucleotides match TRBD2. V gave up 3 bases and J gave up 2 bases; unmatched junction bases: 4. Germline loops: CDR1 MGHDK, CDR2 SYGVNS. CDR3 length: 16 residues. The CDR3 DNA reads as TGTGCCAGCAGTGATCCTAGCGGGGGGAACACAGATACGCAGTATTTT. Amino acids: CASSDPSGGNTDTQYF.

The CDR3 protein is CASLETANTEAFF. DNA for the CDR3: TGTGCCAGCTTGGAGACAGCGAACACTGAAGCTTTCTTT. The chain links TRBV18 to TRBJ1-1, with D tentatively TRBD1 (5 bases). CDR3 length: 13 amino acids. V was pared by 7 bases and J by 1 base, with 10 bases between. Per germline, CDR1 KGHSH and CDR2 LQKENI.

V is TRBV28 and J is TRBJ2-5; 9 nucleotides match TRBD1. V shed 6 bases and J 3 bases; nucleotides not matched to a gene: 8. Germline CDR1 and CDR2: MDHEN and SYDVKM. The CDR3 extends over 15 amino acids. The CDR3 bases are TGTGCCAGCAGACCAGCCGGGACAGGGAAAGAGACCCAGTACTTC. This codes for CASRPAGTGKETQYF.

CDR3 amino acids: CASSSGGAAYEQYF. CDR3 coding DNA: TGTGCTAGCTCTAGCGGGGGGGCGGCCTACGAGCAGTACTTC. This chain links TRBV12-5 with TRBJ2-7, with TRBD2 identical over 12 bases. The CDR3 runs 14 residues. Trimming cost V 9 bases and J 2 bases; bases outside gene matches: 5. The germline gives CDR1 LGHNT, CDR2 FRNRAP.

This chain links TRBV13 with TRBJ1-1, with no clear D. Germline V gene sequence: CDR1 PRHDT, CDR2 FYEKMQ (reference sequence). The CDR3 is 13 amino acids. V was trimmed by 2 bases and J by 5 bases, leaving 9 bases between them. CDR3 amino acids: CASSLKQRTEAFF. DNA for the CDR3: TGTGCCAGCAGCTTAAAACAGAGGACTGAAGCTTTCTTT.